Below, 19 T cell receptor beta chains from the same sample are listed, as sequenced in a study of blood T cell repertoires in COVID-19. Data came from immunoSEQ multiplex PCR; TCRdb stores just in-frame clones and leaves some out. The table shows about 200,000 clones, with about 89% occurring only once. The specimen was peripheral blood. Receptor source: a man in his forties with acute or convalescent COVID-19.

The J gene is TRBJ1-1, the V gene TRBV28, with D uncertain. CDR1 and CDR2 from the germline V gene are MDHEN and SYDVKM. The CDR3 has 16 amino acids. With 4 bases removed from V and 5 bases from J, the gap between germline ends came to 20 bases. The CDR3 loop is CASSSSAAPVGTEAFF. CDR3 bases: TGTGCCAGCAGTTCCTCGGCGGCCCCAGTAGGAACTGAAGCTTTCTTT.

The V call is TRBV6-1, the J call TRBJ2-1; D perhaps matches TRBD2 (5 bases). In germline, CDR1 is MNHNS, CDR2 SASEGT. CDR3 length: 15 amino acids. The V and J ends lost 2 bases and 2 bases respectively, with 10 bases between them. The CDR3: CASSEFAGTYNEQFF. CDR3 sequence (DNA): TGTGCCAGCAGTGAATTTGCGGGCACCTACAATGAGCAGTTCTTC.

This chain uses TRBV18 with TRBJ1-4, with TRBD1 matching 9 bases. The CDR3 is made up of 16 amino acids. The germline gives CDR1 KGHSH, CDR2 LQKENI. With 4 bases clipped from V and 7 bases from J, the junction kept 10 bases outside the gene matches. DNA of the CDR3: TGTGCCAGCTCACAGAGCCTACAGGGGGCGGGTGAAAAACTGTTTTTT. Encoded protein: CASSQSLQGAGEKLFF.

J is TRBJ2-5 and V is TRBV5-1, with D perhaps matching TRBD1 (6 bases). The V and J ends lost 4 bases and 5 bases respectively, with 12 bases between them. Germline CDR1 is SGHRS and CDR2 is YFSETQ. This CDR3 is 13 amino acids long. CDR3 amino acids: CASSPGVSETQYF. The CDR3 DNA reads TGCGCCAGCAGCCCAGGGGTTTCGGAGACCCAGTACTTC.

This clone was detected once. The gene calls are TRBV14 and TRBJ2-3; a weak D match, TRBD2 (6 bases). Deletions cut 1 base from V and 4 bases from J, with 21 bases between. The CDR3 is 18 amino acids. Germline CDR1 is SGHDN and CDR2 is FVKESK. The CDR3 DNA sequence: TGTGCCAGCAGCCAAGTGGGCGGAGGGCGCGGGCACCCAGATACGCAGTATTTT. Its protein is CASSQVGGGRGHPDTQYF. Variable domain in full (rest from reference TRBV14 and TRBJ2-3): EAGVTQFPSHSVIEKGQTVTLRCDPISGHDNLYWYRRVMGKEIKFLLHFVKESKQDESGMPNNRFLAERTGGTYSTLKVQPAELEDSGVYFCASSQVGGGRGHPDTQYFGPGTRLTVL.

The CDR3 loop is CASSTEGDGNTGELFF. The CDR3 coding sequence is TGTGCCAGCAGCACCGAGGGGGATGGGAACACCGGGGAGCTGTTTTTT. The chain couples TRBV7-2 to TRBJ2-2, with D perhaps TRBD1 (6 bases). CDR3 length equals 16 residues. The germline gives CDR1 SGHTA, CDR2 FQGNSA. V gave up 5 bases and J gave up 1 base, with 14 bases separating them.

This rearrangement joins TRBV30 to TRBJ1-1; 7 positions match TRBD1. With V trimmed by 0 bases and J by 2 bases, 6 bases remained unmatched. The CDR3 has 15 residues. Per germline, CDR1 GTSNPN and CDR2 SVGIG (reference sequence). The chain's CDR3 is CAWSVYPGGNTEAFF. CDR3 nucleotide sequence: TGTGCCTGGAGTGTATACCCAGGGGGAAACACTGAAGCTTTCTTT.

The CDR3 DNA sequence: TGCGCCAGCAGCCAAGATTGGGGGAGGGGGCAAGAGACCCAGTACTTC. Translation: CASSQDWGRGQETQYF. The chain links TRBV4-3 to TRBJ2-5; a weak D match, TRBD2 (7 bases). The germline gives CDR1 LGHNA, CDR2 YSLEER. CDR3 size: 16 residues. V dropped 0 bases and J dropped 2 bases, with 13 bases sitting between them.

CDR3 loop: CASSAGQMNTEAFF. The CDR3 DNA is TGTGCCAGCAGCGCGGGACAGATGAACACTGAAGCTTTCTTT. The chain has TRBV7-9 and TRBJ1-1; 7 bases are shared with TRBD1. Germline CDR1 and CDR2: SEHNR and FQNEAQ (reference sequence). The CDR3 has 14 residues. The trim removed 5 bases at V and 0 bases at J, leaving 3 bases unmatched.

V usage is TRBV6-5 and J usage is TRBJ1-5; a weak D match, TRBD1 (6 bases). V was clipped by 2 bases and J by 9 bases, with 8 bases between them. The CDR3 spans 12 residues. The germline CDR1 and CDR2 sequences are MNHEY and SVGAGI. CDR3 coding DNA: TGTGCCAGCAGTTACCAACAGGGGCCCCAGCATTTT. Translating gives CASSYQQGPQHF.

V gene TRBV5-1 combines with J gene TRBJ2-1; the match to TRBD1 covers 8 bases. The length of the CDR3 is 15 residues. The V gene end was trimmed by 0 bases and the J gene end by 5 bases; junction bases not matched to a gene: 4. Germline V lookup: CDR1 SGHRS, CDR2 YFSETQ. The CDR3 here is CASSLAGQANNEQFF. In DNA, the CDR3 is TGCGCCAGCAGCTTGGCGGGACAGGCGAACAATGAGCAGTTCTTC.

This chain links TRBV7-6 with TRBJ2-3; D is ambiguous. Germline lookup yields CDR1 SGHVS and CDR2 FNYEAQ. The germline V and J ends were trimmed by 3 bases and 2 bases, with 15 bases remaining between them. The CDR3 contains 16 residues. CDR3 sequence: CASSLAGSRLTDTQYF. The CDR3 DNA follows: TGTGCCAGCAGCTTGGCCGGGTCCCGCCTCACAGATACGCAGTATTTT.

The chain is built from TRBV20-1 and TRBJ2-1; 9 bases match TRBD2. J lost 2 bases, V lost 3 bases, and 2 bases had no gene match. The CDR3 sequence is 14 residues long. The V gene's germline CDR1 is DFQATT and CDR2 SNEGSKA (reference sequence). CDR3 coding DNA: TGCAGTGCTAGTCCTAGCGGGGCCTACAATGAGCAGTTCTTC. Its translation is CSASPSGAYNEQFF.

This chain links TRBV10-1 with TRBJ2-1; possible D gene TRBD2, 5 bases. CDR1 and CDR2 (germline): WNHNN, SYGVQD (reference sequence). The CDR3 is made up of 14 amino acids. Trimming removed 6 bases from V and 8 bases from J, with 17 bases in between. The CDR3 is CASRARGPGDEQFF. CDR3 in DNA: TGCGCCAGCAGGGCCCGAGGCCCCGGGGATGAGCAGTTCTTC.

The chain is built from TRBV6-2 or TRBV6-3 and TRBJ2-1; 10 bases line up with TRBD2. CDR3 length: 17 residues. The germline V gene encodes CDR1 MNHEY and CDR2 SVGEGT. With 2 bases clipped from V and 0 bases from J, the junction kept 4 bases outside the gene matches. Written as DNA, the CDR3 is TGTGCCAGCAGTTACCTAGCGGGGGCTCCCTCCTACAATGAGCAGTTCTTC. Its translation is CASSYLAGAPSYNEQFF.

The chain employs TRBV18 and TRBJ1-5, with unresolved D. Trimming took off 0 bases at V and 6 bases at J, with 12 bases between the two ends. Germline loops: CDR1 KGHSH, CDR2 LQKENI. This CDR3 is built from 15 residues. The CDR3 loop is CASSPPIAAGQPQHF. In DNA, the CDR3 is TGTGCCAGCTCACCACCTATCGCTGCAGGTCAGCCCCAGCATTTT.

This chain uses TRBV6-5 with TRBJ2-4; perhaps TRBD1 as D (5 bases). V was cut by 9 bases and J by 3 bases, with 12 bases left in between. Looked up from germline, CDR1 is MNHEY and CDR2 is SVGAGI. This CDR3 comprises 13 residues. The CDR3 reads CASRQGGKNIQYF. The DNA for the CDR3 is TGTGCCAGTCGGCAGGGTGGCAAAAACATTCAGTACTTC.

This chain links TRBV4-2 with TRBJ2-7; 8 bases fit TRBD2. The CDR3 is 16 amino acids. Unmatched junction bases numbered 4, after V lost 0 bases and J lost 0 bases. CDR1 is LGHNA and CDR2 is YNFKEQ in the germline V gene. CDR3 sequence (DNA): TGTGCCAGCAGCCAAGATGAGCGGGGGAGCTCCTACGAGCAGTACTTC. It is translated as CASSQDERGSSYEQYF.

In the case of this clone: Other nucleotide sequences in the sample specify the same CDR3. The chain employs TRBV27 and TRBJ1-2, with D maybe TRBD1 (5 bases). The V and J ends lost 3 bases and 1 base respectively, with 6 bases between them. CDR1 is MNHEY and CDR2 is SMNVEV in the germline V gene (reference sequence). The CDR3 is 13 amino acids. The CDR3 here is CASSLGGNYGYTF. Here the CDR3 DNA reads TGTGCCAGCAGTTTGGGGGGTAACTATGGCTACACCTTC.